The sequence of this TCR beta chain was determined in a study of glioma-infiltrating T cells. Findings and limits, study-wide: Non-neoplastic patients had below-expected tissue-blood divergence, while all gliomas exceeded expectation.

Using RNA template, CDR3s of TCR alpha and beta were amplified with iRepertoire arm-PCR. Via MiXCR, TCRdb re-called the multiplex PCR reads, giving one row per CDR3 protein. Of about 190,000 distinct CDR3 sequences listed, more than 25% are singletons. Note on this clonotype: Its antigen is not known. A read error may be the cause here, since a much bigger clone is one base away.

Germline-derived CDR1 and CDR2 are ENHRY and SYGVKD. Trimming shortened V by 8 bases and J by 3 bases, and 21 bases separated the two germline ends. The CDR3 is 16 amino acids. Specimen: glioma tissue, nonneoplastic brain tissue, or PBMCs (not recorded which). The V gene is TRBV10-3, the J gene TRBJ2-3; D perhaps matches TRBD2 (7 bases). The receptor was isolated from a human donor with low-grade glioma or glioblastoma, undergoing nonglioma brain surgery, or in good health (not recorded which). CDR3 coding DNA: TGTGCCATCCCCCAGGGAAGGGGGGGTGGAACAGATACGCAGTATTTT. It specifies CAIPQGRGGGTDTQYF.